Sequencing of this T cell receptor beta chain was carried out in a study of T cell responses to AZD1222 COVID-19 vaccine. This clone was recorded only once. The V end lost 3 bases, the J end lost 7 bases, and 15 bases lay between the germline ends. Germline values: CDR1 SEHNR, CDR2 FQNEAQ (reference sequence). This CDR3 region has 14 residues. The data were produced by immunoSEQ multiplex PCR, yet TCRdb's version contains in-frame clones alone and is incomplete. The sample includes around 170,000 clones, 80% to 95% seen only once; the top ten take under 5%. This rearrangement joins TRBV7-9 to TRBJ1-2; the D gene is possibly TRBD1 (5 bases). The sequences come from peripheral blood, collected on day 0 of AZD1222 vaccination. The TCR sequence derives from an adult in good health. CDR3 sequence (DNA): TGTGCCAGCAGCTTGCGGGATGCAGGGACTGGCTACACCTTC. Its protein is CASSLRDAGTGYTF.